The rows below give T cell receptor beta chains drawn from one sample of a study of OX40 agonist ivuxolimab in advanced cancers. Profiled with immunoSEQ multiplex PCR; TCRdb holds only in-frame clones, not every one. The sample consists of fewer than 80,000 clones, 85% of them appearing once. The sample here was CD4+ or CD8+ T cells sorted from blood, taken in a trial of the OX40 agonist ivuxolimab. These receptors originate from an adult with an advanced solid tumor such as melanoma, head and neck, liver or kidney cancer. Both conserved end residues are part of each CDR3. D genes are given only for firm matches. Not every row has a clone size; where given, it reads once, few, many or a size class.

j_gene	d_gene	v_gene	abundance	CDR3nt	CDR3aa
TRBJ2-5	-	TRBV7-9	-	TGTGCCAGCAGCTTGGCCCCGGTGTTGCAGTACTTC	CASSLAPVLQYF
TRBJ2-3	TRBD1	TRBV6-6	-	TGTGCCAGCAGTCTTCTCAGCGGGACAGGGACAGATACGCAGTATTTT	CASSLLSGTGTDTQYF
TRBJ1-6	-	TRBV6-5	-	TGTGCCAGCAGTTTATTCTCAACAGTAGGTTCACCCCTCCACTTT	CASSLFSTVGSPLHF
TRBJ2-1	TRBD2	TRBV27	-	TGTGCCAGCAACTTGGAAAGCGGGAGGGCCCACACTGAGCAGTTCTTC	CASNLESGRAHTEQFF
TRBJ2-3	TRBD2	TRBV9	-	TGTGCCAGCAGCGTAGGGGGGACTAGCGGGAGGGGAACAGATACGCAGTATTTT	CASSVGGTSGRGTDTQYF
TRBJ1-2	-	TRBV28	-	TGTGCCAGCACCACTGGGACCTTCTATGGCTACACCTTC	CASTTGTFYGYTF
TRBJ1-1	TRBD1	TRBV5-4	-	TGTGCCAGCAGCTTGAAGGGGGCGAACACTGAAGCTTTCTTT	CASSLKGANTEAFF
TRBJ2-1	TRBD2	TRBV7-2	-	TGTGCCAGCAGCTTAGCCGGGACTAGCGGGAGAAGTATTGTCTATGAGCAGTTCTTC	CASSLAGTSGRSIVYEQFF
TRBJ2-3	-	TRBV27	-	TGTGCCAGCAGCTCGATCAGCCTCGGCACAGATACGCAGTATTTT	CASSSISLGTDTQYF
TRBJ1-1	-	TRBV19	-	TGTGCCAGTAGTTTTCAGAGTAGTGAAGCTTTCTTT	CASSFQSSEAFF
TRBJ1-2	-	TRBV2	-	TGTGCCAGCAGTCGGGACTTTAACTATGGCTACACCTTC	CASSRDFNYGYTF
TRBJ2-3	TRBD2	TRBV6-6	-	TGTGCCAGCAGTTACTCCACTGCGGGAGGGATTGATACGCAGTATTTT	CASSYSTAGGIDTQYF
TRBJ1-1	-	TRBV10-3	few	TGTGCCATCAGTGAGTCGGGGCTTTTTGGCGGAATGAACACTGAAGCTTTCTTT	CAISESGLFGGMNTEAFF
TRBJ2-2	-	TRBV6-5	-	TGTGCCAGCAGTTTCGGGGCGAAGGAGCTGTTTTTT	CASSFGAKELFF
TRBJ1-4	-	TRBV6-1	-	TGTGCCAGCAGTGAATGGCGTGAAAAACTGTTTTTT	CASSEWREKLFF
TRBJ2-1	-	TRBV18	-	TGTGCCAGCTCACGATCCAGATACAATGAGCAGTTCTTC	CASSRSRYNEQFF
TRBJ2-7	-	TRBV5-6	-	TGTGCCAGCAGCTTAAGCTCCTTCGGGGAGCAGTACTTC	CASSLSSFGEQYF
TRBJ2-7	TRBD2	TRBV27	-	TGTGCCAGCAGTTTATTCGGTTGGGTTGGCGGGAGGGCTTATAACGAGCAGTACTTC	CASSLFGWVGGRAYNEQYF
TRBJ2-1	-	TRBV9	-	TGTGCCAGCAGCGTAGCTAGTTCCTACAATGAGCAGTTCTTC	CASSVASSYNEQFF
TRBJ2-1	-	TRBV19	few	TGTGCCAGTAGTATAGATGGGGGTGGGGAGCAGTTCTTC	CASSIDGGGEQFF
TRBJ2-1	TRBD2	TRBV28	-	TGTGCCAGCAGTTTCCCCAATCTAGGGAGCGGGAGCCGGAATGAGCAGTTCTTC	CASSFPNLGSGSRNEQFF
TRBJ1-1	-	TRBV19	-	TGTGCCAGTAGTATCGTCGGACAGCCAAACACTGAAGCTTTCTTT	CASSIVGQPNTEAFF
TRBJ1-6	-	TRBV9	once	TGTGCCAGCAGCGTAGACTGGGTGGATTCACCCCTCCACTTT	CASSVDWVDSPLHF
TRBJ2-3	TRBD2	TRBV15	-	TGTGCCACCAGCAGCCTAGCGGGAGCGACAGATACGCAGTATTTT	CATSSLAGATDTQYF
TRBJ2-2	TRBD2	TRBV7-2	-	TGTGCCAGCAGCTTAGGGCTAGCGGGGAACACCGGGGAGCTGTTTTTT	CASSLGLAGNTGELFF
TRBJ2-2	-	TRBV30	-	TGTGCCTGGAGTGTTATAAGGGGAGGGGAGCTGTTTTTT	CAWSVIRGGELFF
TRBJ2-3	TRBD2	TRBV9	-	TGTGCCAGCAGCGTAAGCCCCCTGGGGGGGGGAGGGCCGTCAGATACGCAGTATTTT	CASSVSPLGGGGPSDTQYF
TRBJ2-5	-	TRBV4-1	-	TGCGCCAGCAGCCCTAGCTGGTCGCCCCAAGAGACCCAGTACTTC	CASSPSWSPQETQYF
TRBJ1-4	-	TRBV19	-	TGTGCCAGTTCTGGGACCTTCAATGAAAAACTGTTTTTT	CASSGTFNEKLFF
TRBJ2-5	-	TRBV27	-	TGTGCCAGCAGTTTTTATGCGAGGGGTCAAGAGACCCAGTACTTC	CASSFYARGQETQYF
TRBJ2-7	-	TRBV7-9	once	TGTGCCAGCAGCTCGAGGCCCTACGAGCAGTACTTC	CASSSRPYEQYF
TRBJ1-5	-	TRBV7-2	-	TGTGCCAGCAGCTTAGAGGGACGCCCGGGCCAGCCCCAGCATTTT	CASSLEGRPGQPQHF
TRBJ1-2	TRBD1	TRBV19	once	TGTGCCAGTAGAGACCAGGACAGGGGAGACTATGGCTACACCTTC	CASRDQDRGDYGYTF
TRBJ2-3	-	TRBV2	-	TGTGCCAGCAGTGAGTTGGAAGATACGCAGTATTTT	CASSELEDTQYF
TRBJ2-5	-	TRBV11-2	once	TGTGCCAGCAGCTTGGTTGGAGAGACCCAGTACTTC	CASSLVGETQYF
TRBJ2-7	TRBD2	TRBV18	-	TGTGCCAGCTCCTCGCGGGCTAGCGGGAGGCTTACCTACGAGCAGTACTTC	CASSSRASGRLTYEQYF
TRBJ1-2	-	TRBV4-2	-	TGTGCCAGCAGCCAAGAGGGGGCAGCCTATGGCTACACCTTC	CASSQEGAAYGYTF
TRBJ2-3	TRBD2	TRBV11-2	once	TGTGCCAGCAGCTCGGGACTAGCGGGGGGGAATACGCAGTATTTT	CASSSGLAGGNTQYF
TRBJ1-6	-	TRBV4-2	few	TGTGCCAGCAGCCAGGAACAAGGTCAAGGAGATTCACCCCTCCACTTT	CASSQEQGQGDSPLHF
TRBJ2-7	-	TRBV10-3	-	TGTGCCATCAGTGATTCGCGTTCACCCTACGAGCAGTACTTC	CAISDSRSPYEQYF
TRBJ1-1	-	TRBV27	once	TGTGCCAGCAGTTGGGGCAGCCGCACTGAAGCTTTCTTT	CASSWGSRTEAFF
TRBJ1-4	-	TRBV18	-	TGTGCCAGCTCCCCGCCGGGGGCAACTAATGAAAAACTGTTTTTT	CASSPPGATNEKLFF
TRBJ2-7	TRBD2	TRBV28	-	TGTGCCAGCTCTAGCGGGCTCTCCTACGAGCAGTACTTC	CASSSGLSYEQYF
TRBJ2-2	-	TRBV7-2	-	TGTGCCAGCAGCCTGCCCAGGGGGGGCCACACCGGGGAGCTGTTTTTT	CASSLPRGGHTGELFF
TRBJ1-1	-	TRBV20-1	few	TGCAGTGGTGTGGGGAACACTGAAGCTTTCTTT	CSGVGNTEAFF
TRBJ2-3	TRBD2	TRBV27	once	TGTGCCAGCTTGAGGGTAGCGGGAGGCTATTCAGATACGCAGTATTTT	CASLRVAGGYSDTQYF
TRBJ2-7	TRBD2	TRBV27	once	TGTGCCAGCGGTAGACTAGCGGGAGGGGGGGAGCAGTACTTC	CASGRLAGGGEQYF
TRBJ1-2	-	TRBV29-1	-	TGCAGCTTCCGTGATGGGGACGGACGATCCTATGGCTACACCTTC	CSFRDGDGRSYGYTF
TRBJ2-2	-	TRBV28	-	TGTGCCATCATCGGGGCAGGGGAAAACACCGGGGAGCTGTTTTTT	CAIIGAGENTGELFF
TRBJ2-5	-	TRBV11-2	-	TGTGCCAGCAACAACCCCCACCGGCTTGAGACCCAGTACTTC	CASNNPHRLETQYF
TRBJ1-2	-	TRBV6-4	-	TGTGCCAGCAGTGAGTGGGGGAGGGGACGCGGCTACACCTTC	CASSEWGRGRGYTF
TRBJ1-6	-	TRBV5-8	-	TGTGCCAGCAGCCCACCCAGAGGGGATTATTCACCCCTCCACTTT	CASSPPRGDYSPLHF
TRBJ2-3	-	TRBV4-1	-	TGCGCCAGCAGCCAAGAGGCTTCAGGCACGCAGTATTTT	CASSQEASGTQYF
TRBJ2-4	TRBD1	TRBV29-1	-	TGCAGCGCCCGGGGCTCGGGACAGGGGTTGAAAGCCAAAAACATTCAGTACTTC	CSARGSGQGLKAKNIQYF